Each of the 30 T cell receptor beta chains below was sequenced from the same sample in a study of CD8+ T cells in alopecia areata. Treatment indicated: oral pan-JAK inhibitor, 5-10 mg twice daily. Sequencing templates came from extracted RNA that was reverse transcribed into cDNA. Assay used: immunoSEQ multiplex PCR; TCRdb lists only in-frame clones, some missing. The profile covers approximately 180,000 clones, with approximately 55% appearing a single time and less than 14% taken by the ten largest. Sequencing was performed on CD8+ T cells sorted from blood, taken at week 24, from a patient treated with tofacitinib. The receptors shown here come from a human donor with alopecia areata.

CDR3 sequence reads: CASNPAPRGADTQYF. CDR3 nucleotide sequence: TGTGCCAGCAACCCAGCCCCCCGGGGGGCAGATACGCAGTATTTT. The chain uses TRBV7-2 and TRBJ2-3; 7 positions match TRBD2. CDR3 length equals 15 residues. Trimming took 7 bases from V and 4 from J; bases not matched to a gene: 11. The germline gives CDR1 SGHTA, CDR2 FQGNSA. Filled out from reference TRBV7-2 and TRBJ2-3, the complete variable domain reads GAGVSQSPSNKVTEKGKDVELRCDPISGHTALYWYRQSLGQGLEFLIYFQGNSAPDKSGLPSDRFSAERTGGSVSTLTIQRTQQEDSAVYLCASNPAPRGADTQYFGPGTRLTVL.

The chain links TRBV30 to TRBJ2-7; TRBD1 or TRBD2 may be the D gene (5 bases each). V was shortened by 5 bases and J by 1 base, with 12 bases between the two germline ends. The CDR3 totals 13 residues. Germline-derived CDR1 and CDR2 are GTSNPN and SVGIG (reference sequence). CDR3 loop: CAWGTAMSYEQYF. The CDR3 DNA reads TGTGCCTGGGGGACCGCGATGTCCTACGAGCAGTACTTC.

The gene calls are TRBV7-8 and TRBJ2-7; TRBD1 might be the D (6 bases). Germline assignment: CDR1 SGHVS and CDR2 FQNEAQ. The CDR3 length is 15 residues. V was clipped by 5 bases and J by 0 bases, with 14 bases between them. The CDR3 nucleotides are TGTGCCAGCAGCCATGAGACAGGAGTCTCCTACGAGCAGTACTTC. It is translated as CASSHETGVSYEQYF.

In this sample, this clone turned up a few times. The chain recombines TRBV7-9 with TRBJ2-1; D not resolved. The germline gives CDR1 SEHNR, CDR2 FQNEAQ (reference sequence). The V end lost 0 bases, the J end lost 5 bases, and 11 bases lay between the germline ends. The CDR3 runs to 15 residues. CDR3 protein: CASSLAPPWNNEQFF. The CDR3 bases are TGTGCCAGCAGCTTAGCGCCGCCATGGAACAATGAGCAGTTCTTC.

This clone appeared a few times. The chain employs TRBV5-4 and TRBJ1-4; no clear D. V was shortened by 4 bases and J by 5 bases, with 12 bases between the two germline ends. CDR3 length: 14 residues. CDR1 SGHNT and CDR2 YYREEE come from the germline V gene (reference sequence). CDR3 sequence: CASSPGRRNEKLFF. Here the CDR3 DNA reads TGTGCCAGCAGCCCTGGACGGCGGAATGAAAAACTGTTTTTT.

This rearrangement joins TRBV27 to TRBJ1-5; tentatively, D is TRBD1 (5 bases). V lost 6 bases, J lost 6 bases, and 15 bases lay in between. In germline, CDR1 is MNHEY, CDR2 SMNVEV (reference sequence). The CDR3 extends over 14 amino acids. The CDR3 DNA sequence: TGTGCCAGCAGGGGGGTATCTTCCGGTCAGCCCCAGCATTTT. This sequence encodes CASRGVSSGQPQHF.

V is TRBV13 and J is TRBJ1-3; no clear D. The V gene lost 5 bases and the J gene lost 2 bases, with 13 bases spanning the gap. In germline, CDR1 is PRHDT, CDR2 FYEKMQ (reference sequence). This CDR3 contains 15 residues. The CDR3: CASSHGSSPGNTIYF. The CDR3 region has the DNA TGTGCCAGCAGCCATGGATCTTCCCCTGGAAACACCATATATTTT.

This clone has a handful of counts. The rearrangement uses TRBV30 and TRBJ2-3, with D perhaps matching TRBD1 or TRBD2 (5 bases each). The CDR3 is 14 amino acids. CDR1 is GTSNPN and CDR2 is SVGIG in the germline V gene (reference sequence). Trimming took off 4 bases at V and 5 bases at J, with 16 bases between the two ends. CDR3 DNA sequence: TGTGCCTGGACGCGAGGGGCTGGGAAAGATACGCAGTATTTT. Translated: CAWTRGAGKDTQYF. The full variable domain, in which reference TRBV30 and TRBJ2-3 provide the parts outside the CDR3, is SQTIHQWPATLVQPVGSPLSLECTVEGTSNPNLYWYRQAAGRGLQLLFYSVGIGQISSEVPQNLSASRPQDRQFILSSKKLLLSDSGFYLCAWTRGAGKDTQYFGPGTRLTVL.

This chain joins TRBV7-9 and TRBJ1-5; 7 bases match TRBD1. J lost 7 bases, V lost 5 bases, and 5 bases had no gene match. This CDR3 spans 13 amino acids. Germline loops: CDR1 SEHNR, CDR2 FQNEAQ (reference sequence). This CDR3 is CASSPGGGQPQHF. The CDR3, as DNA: TGTGCCAGCAGCCCAGGGGGGGGACAGCCCCAGCATTTT.

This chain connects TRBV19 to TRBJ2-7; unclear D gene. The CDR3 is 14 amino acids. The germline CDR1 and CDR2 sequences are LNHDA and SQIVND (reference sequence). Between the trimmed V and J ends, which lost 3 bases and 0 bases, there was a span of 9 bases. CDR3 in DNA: TGTGCCAGTAGTATCTCTCAGAGCTCCTACGAGCAGTACTTC. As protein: CASSISQSSYEQYF.

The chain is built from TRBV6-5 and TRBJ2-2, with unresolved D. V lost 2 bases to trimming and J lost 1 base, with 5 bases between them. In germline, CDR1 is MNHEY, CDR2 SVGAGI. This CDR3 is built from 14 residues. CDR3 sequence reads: CASSYDLNTGELFF. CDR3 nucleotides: TGTGCCAGCAGTTACGACTTGAACACCGGGGAGCTGTTTTTT.

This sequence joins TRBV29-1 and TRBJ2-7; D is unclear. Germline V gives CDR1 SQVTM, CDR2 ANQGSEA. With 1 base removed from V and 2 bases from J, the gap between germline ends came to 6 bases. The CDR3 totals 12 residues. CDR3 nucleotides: TGCAGCGTTGAAGTAGGGACCTACGAGCAGTACTTC. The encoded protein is CSVEVGTYEQYF.

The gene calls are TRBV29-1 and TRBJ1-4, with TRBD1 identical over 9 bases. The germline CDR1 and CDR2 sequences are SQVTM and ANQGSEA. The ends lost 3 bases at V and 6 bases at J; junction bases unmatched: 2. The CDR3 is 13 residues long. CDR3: CSVEWTGDEKLFF. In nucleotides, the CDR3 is TGCAGCGTTGAGTGGACAGGGGATGAAAAACTGTTTTTT.

CDR3 DNA: TGCGCCAGCAGCCAAGGAGGGGACCGCGCTAACTATGGCTACACCTTC. Translation gives CASSQGGDRANYGYTF. The genes are TRBV4-3 and TRBJ1-2, with D perhaps TRBD1 (5 bases). Germline lookup yields CDR1 LGHNA and CDR2 YSLEER. This CDR3 contains 16 residues. V was cut by 1 base and J by 0 bases, with 12 bases left in between.

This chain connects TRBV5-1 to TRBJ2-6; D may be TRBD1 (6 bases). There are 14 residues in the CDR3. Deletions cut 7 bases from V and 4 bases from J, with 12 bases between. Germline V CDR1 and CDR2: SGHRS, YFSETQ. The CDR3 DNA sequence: TGCGCCAGCCGAGGGGGACCCGGGGCCAACGTCCTGACTTTC. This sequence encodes CASRGGPGANVLTF.

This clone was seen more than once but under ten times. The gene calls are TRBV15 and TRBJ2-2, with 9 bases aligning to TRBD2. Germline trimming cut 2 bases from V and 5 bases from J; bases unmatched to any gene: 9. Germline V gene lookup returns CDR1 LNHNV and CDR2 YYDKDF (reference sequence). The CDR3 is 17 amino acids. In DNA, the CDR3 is TGTGCCACCAGCAGAACGGGACTAGCCGCCATAACCGGGGAGCTGTTTTTT. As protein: CATSRTGLAAITGELFF.

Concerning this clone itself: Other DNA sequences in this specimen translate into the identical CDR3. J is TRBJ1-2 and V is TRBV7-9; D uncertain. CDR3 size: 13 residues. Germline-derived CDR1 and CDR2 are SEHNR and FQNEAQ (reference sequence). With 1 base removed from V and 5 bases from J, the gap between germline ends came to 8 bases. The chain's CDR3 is CASSLGTNYGYTF. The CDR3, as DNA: TGTGCCAGCAGCTTAGGGACCAATTATGGCTACACCTTC.

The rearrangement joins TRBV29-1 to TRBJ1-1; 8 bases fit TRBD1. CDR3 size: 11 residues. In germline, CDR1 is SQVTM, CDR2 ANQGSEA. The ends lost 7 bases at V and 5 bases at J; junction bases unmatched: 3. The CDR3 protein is CSGDRGTEAFF. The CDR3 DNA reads TGCAGCGGTGACAGGGGAACTGAAGCTTTCTTT. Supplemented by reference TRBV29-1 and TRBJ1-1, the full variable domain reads SAVISQKPSRDICQRGTSLTIQCQVDSQVTMMFWYRQQPGQSLTLIATANQGSEATYESGFVIDKFPISRPNLTFSTLTVSNMSPEDSSIYLCSGDRGTEAFFGQGTRLTVV.

This chain's CDR3 is CASLGKTGGRGAYEQYF. The DNA of the CDR3 is TGTGCCAGCCTTGGTAAGACAGGGGGACGGGGGGCCTACGAGCAGTACTTC. The chain recombines TRBV27 with TRBJ2-7; 9 bases agree with TRBD1. The germline gives CDR1 MNHEY, CDR2 SMNVEV (reference sequence). CDR3 length: 17 residues. Trimming removed 8 bases from V and 2 bases from J; junction bases left unmatched: 16.

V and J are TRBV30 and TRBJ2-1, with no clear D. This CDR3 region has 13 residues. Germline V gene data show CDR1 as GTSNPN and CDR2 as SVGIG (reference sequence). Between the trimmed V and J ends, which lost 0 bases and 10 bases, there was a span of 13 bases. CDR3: CAWSVLSAGEQFF. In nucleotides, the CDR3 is TGTGCCTGGAGTGTACTTTCGGCCGGAGAGCAGTTCTTC. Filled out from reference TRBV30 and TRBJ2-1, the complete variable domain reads SQTIHQWPATLVQPVGSPLSLECTVEGTSNPNLYWYRQAAGRGLQLLFYSVGIGQISSEVPQNLSASRPQDRQFILSSKKLLLSDSGFYLCAWSVLSAGEQFFGPGTRLTVL.

Here the CDR3 reads CASSPNRGSKETQYF. DNA of the CDR3: TGTGCCAGCAGCCCAAATAGGGGATCTAAAGAGACCCAGTACTTC. The rearrangement uses TRBV7-2 and TRBJ2-5, with D possibly matching TRBD1 (5 bases). The CDR3 extends over 15 amino acids. The germline V and J ends were trimmed by 5 bases and 3 bases, with 16 bases remaining between them. CDR1 and CDR2 from the germline V gene are SGHTA and FQGNSA.

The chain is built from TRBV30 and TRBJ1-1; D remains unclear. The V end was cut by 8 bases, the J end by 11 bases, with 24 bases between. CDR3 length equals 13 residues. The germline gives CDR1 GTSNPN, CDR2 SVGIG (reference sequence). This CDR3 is CALEESPVQAAFF. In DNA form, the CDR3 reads TGTGCCCTGGAGGAGAGTCCGGTCCAGGCTGCTTTCTTT.

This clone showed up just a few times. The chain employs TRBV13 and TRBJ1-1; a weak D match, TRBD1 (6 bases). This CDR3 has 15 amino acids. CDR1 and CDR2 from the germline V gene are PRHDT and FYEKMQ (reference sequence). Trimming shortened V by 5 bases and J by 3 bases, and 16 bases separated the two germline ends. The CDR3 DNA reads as TGTGCCAGCAGCCCAGAACAGGGATGGGACACTGAAGCTTTCTTT. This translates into CASSPEQGWDTEAFF.

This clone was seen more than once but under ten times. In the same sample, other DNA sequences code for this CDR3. Written as DNA, the CDR3 is TGTGCCAGCAGCTTTACCGGGGAGCTGTTTTTT. This codes for CASSFTGELFF. V usage is TRBV7-2 and J usage is TRBJ2-2; D not resolved. V gave up 3 bases and J gave up 5 bases, with 1 base separating them. The CDR3 is 11 residues long. CDR1 is SGHTA and CDR2 is FQGNSA in the germline V gene.

CDR3 sequence (DNA): TGCAGCGTTGAAGTTGGGTCTTTCGGCTACACCTTC. Translation gives CSVEVGSFGYTF. J is TRBJ1-2 and V is TRBV29-1; D is ambiguous. Deletions cut 1 base from V and 8 bases from J, with 11 bases between. This CDR3 is built from 12 residues. Germline assignment: CDR1 SQVTM and CDR2 ANQGSEA.

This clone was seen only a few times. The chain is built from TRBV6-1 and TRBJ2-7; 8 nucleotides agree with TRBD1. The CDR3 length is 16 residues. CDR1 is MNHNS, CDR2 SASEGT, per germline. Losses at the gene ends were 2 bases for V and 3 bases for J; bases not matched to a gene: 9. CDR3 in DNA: TGTGCCAGCAGTGAATGGGGGACAGGAGGTATCTACGAGCAGTACTTC. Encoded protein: CASSEWGTGGIYEQYF.

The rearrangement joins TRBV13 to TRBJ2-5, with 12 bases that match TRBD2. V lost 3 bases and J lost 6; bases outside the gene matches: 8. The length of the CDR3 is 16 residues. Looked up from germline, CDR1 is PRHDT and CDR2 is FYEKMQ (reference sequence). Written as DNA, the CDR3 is TGTGCCAGCAGCTTGTCAACTAGCGGGGGGCGGAAGACCCAGTACTTC. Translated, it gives CASSLSTSGGRKTQYF.

For the CDR3, the DNA is TGTGCCTGGAACACGGGCCCTGGGTTAGAAGCTTTCTTT. This encodes CAWNTGPGLEAFF. The rearrangement uses TRBV30 and TRBJ1-1, with unresolved D. Trimming cost V 4 bases and J 8 bases, with 17 bases left between them. CDR1 and CDR2 from the germline V gene are GTSNPN and SVGIG (reference sequence). This CDR3 has 13 residues.

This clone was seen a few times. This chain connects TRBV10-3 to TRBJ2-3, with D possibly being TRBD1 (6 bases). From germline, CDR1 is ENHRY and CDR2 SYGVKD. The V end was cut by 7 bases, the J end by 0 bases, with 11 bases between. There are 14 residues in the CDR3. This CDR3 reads CAINGQPSTDTQYF. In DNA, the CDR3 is TGTGCCATCAATGGACAGCCTAGCACAGATACGCAGTATTTT.

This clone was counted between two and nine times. The DNA of the CDR3 is TGTGCCTGGAGTATGGGACACGAATACGAGCAGTACTTC. It encodes CAWSMGHEYEQYF. The V gene is TRBV30, the J gene TRBJ2-7, with D possibly being TRBD1 (6 bases). CDR3 length equals 13 residues. The V end was cut by 2 bases, the J end by 4 bases, with 12 bases between. Germline CDR1 is GTSNPN and CDR2 is SVGIG (reference sequence).